The 5 T cell receptor beta chains listed next were all sequenced from one sample in a study of identical twins. TCRdb fed the 5' RACE reads into MiXCR, producing one record per CDR3 protein. The data hold 500,000 to 650,000 distinct CDR3 sequences, with about 7.1% observed a single time. This sample was shared with a second study, whose subject was yellow fever vaccine responses in identical twins.

The sequenced sample consisted of PBMCs. The source of these receptors is a woman under 30 in good health.

V gene TRBV9 combines with J gene TRBJ2-1, with D unclear. This CDR3 has 13 residues. Trimming left V 4 bases short and J 6 bases short, with 11 bases between. CDR1 is SGDLS, CDR2 YYNGEE, per germline. In DNA form, the CDR3 reads TGTGCCAGCAGCTCCCGGTGGGGCAATGAGCAGTTCTTC. This translates into CASSSRWGNEQFF.

There are a few counts of this clonotype. The V gene is TRBV5-1, the J gene TRBJ2-1, with 8 positions matching TRBD1. The CDR3 sequence is 16 residues long. The germline V gene has CDR1 SGHRS and CDR2 YFSETQ. Trimming at V came to 3 bases and at J to 1 base, leaving 6 bases not matched to a gene. This CDR3 reads CASSWAGTGSYNEQFF. The CDR3 nucleotides read TGCGCCAGCAGCTGGGCCGGGACAGGTTCCTACAATGAGCAGTTCTTC.

This clonotype was counted many times. The V gene is TRBV5-1, the J gene TRBJ2-6; 9 bases match TRBD1. CDR3 length: 16 amino acids. Germline CDR1 SGHRS, CDR2 YFSETQ. The ends lost 4 bases at V and 4 bases at J; junction bases unmatched: 6. The CDR3 loop is CASSRDRVRGANVLTF. CDR3 in DNA: TGCGCCAGCAGCCGGGACAGGGTTAGAGGGGCCAACGTCCTGACTTTC.

This clonotype was detected only a few times. The chain couples TRBV29-1 to TRBJ2-1, with TRBD2 matching over 7 bases. This CDR3 is 11 amino acids long. The germline V gene has CDR1 SQVTM and CDR2 ANQGSEA. J gave up 9 bases and V 2 bases, and 1 base lay outside the gene matches. The CDR3 loop is CSVELAVEQFF. CDR3 coding DNA: TGCAGCGTTGAACTAGCGGTTGAGCAGTTCTTC.

This clonotype was seen a handful of times. The chain joins TRBV6-1 to TRBJ2-5; unclear D gene. V shed 1 base and J shed 6 bases, with 9 bases lying between them. The CDR3 consists of 13 residues. Germline values: CDR1 MNHNS, CDR2 SASEGT. In DNA, the CDR3 is TGTGCCAGCAGTGAAGGGCTCTCCCAGACCCAGTACTTC. It translates to CASSEGLSQTQYF.